This T cell receptor beta chain is from a study of blood T cell repertoires in COVID-19. As for the study in general: T cells, B-cell-depleted T cells, or PBMCs supplied cDNA or gDNA.

Produced via immunoSEQ multiplex PCR; TCRdb's table is partial and in-frame only. This sample has around 100,000 clones; approximately 88% occur once, and the top ten carry roughly 8.1%. The CDR3 is made up of 15 amino acids. The germline gives CDR1 MNHNS, CDR2 SASEGT. The junction had 10 bases not matched to a gene; V was cut back by 5 bases and J by 6 bases. The sequenced sample was peripheral blood. The receptor was isolated from a woman in her thirties or forties with acute or convalescent COVID-19. The chain links TRBV6-1 to TRBJ2-3; 8 positions agree with TRBD2. The CDR3 loop is CASSLAGLGADTQYF. The CDR3 region has the DNA TGTGCCAGCAGTTTAGCGGGACTAGGGGCCGATACGCAGTATTTT.